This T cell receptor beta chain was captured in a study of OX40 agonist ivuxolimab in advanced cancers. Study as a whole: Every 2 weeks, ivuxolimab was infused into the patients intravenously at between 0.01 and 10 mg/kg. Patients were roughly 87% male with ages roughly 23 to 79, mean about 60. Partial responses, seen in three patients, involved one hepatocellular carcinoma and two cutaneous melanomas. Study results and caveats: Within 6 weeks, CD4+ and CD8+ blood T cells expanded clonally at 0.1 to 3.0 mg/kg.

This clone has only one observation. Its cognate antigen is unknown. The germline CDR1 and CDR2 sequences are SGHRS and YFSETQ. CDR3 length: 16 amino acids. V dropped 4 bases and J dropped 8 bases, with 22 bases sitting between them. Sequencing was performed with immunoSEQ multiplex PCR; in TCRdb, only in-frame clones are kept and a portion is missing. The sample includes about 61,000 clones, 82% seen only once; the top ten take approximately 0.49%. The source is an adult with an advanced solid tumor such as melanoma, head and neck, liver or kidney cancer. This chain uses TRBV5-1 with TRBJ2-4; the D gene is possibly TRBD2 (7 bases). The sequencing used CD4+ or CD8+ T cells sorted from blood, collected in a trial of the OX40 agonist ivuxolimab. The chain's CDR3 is CASSTTGGGGEDIQYF. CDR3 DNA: TGCGCCAGCAGCACCACCGGAGGGGGGGGCGAGGACATTCAGTACTTC.